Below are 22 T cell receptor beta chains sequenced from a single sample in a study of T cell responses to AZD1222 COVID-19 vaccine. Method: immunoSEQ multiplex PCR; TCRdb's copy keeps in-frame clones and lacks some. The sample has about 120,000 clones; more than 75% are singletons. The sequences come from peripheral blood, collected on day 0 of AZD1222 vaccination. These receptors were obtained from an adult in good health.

This chain's CDR3 is CASSSTLYKNTEAFF. In DNA, the CDR3 is TGTGCCAGCAGCTCCACCCTTTACAAGAACACTGAAGCTTTCTTT. The chain recombines TRBV7-2 with TRBJ1-1; D remains unclear. Germline CDR1 reads SGHTA; CDR2 reads FQGNSA. The CDR3 is 15 amino acids. With 4 bases removed from V and 1 base from J, the gap between germline ends came to 13 bases.

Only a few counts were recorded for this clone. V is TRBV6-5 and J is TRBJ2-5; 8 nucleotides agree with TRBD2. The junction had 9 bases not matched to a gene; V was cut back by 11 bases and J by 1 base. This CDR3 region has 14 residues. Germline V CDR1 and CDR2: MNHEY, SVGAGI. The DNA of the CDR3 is TGTGCCGTCCGAAGCGGGGGAATCCAAGAGACCCAGTACTTC. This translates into CAVRSGGIQETQYF.

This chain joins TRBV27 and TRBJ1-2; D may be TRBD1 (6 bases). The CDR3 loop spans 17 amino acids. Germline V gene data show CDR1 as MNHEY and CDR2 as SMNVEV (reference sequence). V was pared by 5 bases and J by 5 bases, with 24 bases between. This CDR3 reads CASSPFGHLSQGYGYTF. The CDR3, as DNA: TGTGCCAGCAGTCCCTTTGGGCACCTCTCCCAGGGGTATGGCTACACCTTC.

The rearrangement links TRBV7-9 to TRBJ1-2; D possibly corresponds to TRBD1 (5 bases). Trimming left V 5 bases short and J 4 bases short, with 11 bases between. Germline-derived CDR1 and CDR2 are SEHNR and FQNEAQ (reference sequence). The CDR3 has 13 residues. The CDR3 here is CASSPGRVYGYTF. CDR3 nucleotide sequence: TGTGCCAGCAGCCCCGGCAGGGTCTATGGCTACACCTTC.

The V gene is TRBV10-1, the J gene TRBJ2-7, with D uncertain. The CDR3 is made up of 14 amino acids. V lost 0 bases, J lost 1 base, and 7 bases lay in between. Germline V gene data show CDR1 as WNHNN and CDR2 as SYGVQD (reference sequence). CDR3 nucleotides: TGCGCCAGCAGTGAGTCGGCCAGATCCTACGAGCAGTACTTC. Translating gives CASSESARSYEQYF.

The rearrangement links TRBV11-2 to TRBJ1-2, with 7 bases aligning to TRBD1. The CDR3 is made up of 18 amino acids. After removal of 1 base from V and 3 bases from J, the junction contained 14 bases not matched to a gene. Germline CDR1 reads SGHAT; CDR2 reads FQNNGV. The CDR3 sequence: CASSLGPLPTGVDYGYTF. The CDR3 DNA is TGTGCCAGCAGCTTAGGCCCCTTACCCACAGGGGTTGACTATGGCTACACCTTC.

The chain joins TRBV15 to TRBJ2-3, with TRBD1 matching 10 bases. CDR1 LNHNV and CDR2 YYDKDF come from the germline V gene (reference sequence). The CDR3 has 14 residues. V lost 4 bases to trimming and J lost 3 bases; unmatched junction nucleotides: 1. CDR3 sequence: CATSMGQGTDTQYF. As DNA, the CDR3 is TGTGCCACCAGCATGGGACAGGGGACAGATACGCAGTATTTT.

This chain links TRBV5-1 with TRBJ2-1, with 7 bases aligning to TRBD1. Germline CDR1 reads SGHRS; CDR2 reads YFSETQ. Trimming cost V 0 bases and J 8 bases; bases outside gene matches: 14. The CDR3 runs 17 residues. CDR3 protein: CASSLGPTTGSGHEQFF. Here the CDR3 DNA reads TGCGCCAGCAGCTTGGGGCCCACGACAGGGTCGGGCCATGAGCAGTTCTTC. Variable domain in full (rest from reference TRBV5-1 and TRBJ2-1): KAGVTQTPRYLIKTRGQQVTLSCSPISGHRSVSWYQQTPGQGLQFLFEYFSETQRNKGNFPGRFSGRQFSNSRSEMNVSTLELGDSALYLCASSLGPTTGSGHEQFFGPGTRLTVL.

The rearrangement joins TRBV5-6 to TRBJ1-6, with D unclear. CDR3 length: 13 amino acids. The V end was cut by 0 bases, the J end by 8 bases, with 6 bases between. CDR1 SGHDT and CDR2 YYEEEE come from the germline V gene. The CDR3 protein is CASSLALDSPLHF. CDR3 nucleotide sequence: TGTGCCAGCAGCTTGGCATTGGATTCACCCCTCCACTTT.

The CDR3 region has the DNA TGTGCCAGCAGTGAAGCCGGGACTAGCGGCTACGAGCAGTACTTC. Translation gives CASSEAGTSGYEQYF. This sequence joins TRBV2 and TRBJ2-7; TRBD2 matches at 11 bases. Trimming cost V 0 bases and J 3 bases; bases outside gene matches: 1. The CDR3 sequence is 15 residues long. The germline gives CDR1 SNHLY, CDR2 FYNNEI. Together with reference TRBV2 and TRBJ2-7, the CDR3 gives the full variable domain: EPEVTQTPSHQVTQMGQEVILRCVPISNHLYFYWYRQILGQKVEFLVSFYNNEISEKSEIFDDQFSVERPDGSNFTLKIRSTKLEDSAMYFCASSEAGTSGYEQYFGPGTRLTVT.

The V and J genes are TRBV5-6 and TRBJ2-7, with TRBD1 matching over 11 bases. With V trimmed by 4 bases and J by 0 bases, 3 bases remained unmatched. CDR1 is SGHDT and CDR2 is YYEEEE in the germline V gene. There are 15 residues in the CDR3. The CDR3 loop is CASSVGTGGSYEQYF. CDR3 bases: TGTGCCAGCAGCGTGGGGACAGGGGGCTCCTACGAGCAGTACTTC.

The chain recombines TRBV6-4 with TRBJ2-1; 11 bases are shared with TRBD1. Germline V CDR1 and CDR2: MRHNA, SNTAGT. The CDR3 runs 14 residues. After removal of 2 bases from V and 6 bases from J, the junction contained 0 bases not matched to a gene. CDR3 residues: CASSDGTGGNEQFF. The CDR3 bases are TGTGCCAGCAGTGACGGGACAGGGGGCAATGAGCAGTTCTTC.

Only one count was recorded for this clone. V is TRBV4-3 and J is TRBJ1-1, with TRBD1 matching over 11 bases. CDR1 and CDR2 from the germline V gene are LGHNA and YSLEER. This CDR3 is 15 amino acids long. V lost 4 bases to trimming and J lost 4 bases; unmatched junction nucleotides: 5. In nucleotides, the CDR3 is TGCGCCAGCAGCCTTCAGGGACAGGGGGTCACTGAAGCTTTCTTT. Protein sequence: CASSLQGQGVTEAFF.

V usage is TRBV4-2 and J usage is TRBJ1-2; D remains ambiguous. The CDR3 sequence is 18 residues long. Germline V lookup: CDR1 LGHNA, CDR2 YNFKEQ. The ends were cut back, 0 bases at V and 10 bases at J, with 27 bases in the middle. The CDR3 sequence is CASSQEFSFREGLHDYTF. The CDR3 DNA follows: TGTGCCAGCAGCCAAGAGTTCTCCTTTCGGGAAGGGTTGCATGACTACACCTTC.

The CDR3 reads CATSPSQGSSYEQYF. The CDR3 region has the DNA TGTGCCACCAGCCCGAGTCAGGGGTCTTCCTACGAGCAGTACTTC. The chain combines TRBV15 with TRBJ2-7; perhaps TRBD1 as D (6 bases). With 5 bases removed from V and 1 base from J, the gap between germline ends came to 15 bases. Germline-derived CDR1 and CDR2 are LNHNV and YYDKDF (reference sequence). The CDR3 length is 15 residues.

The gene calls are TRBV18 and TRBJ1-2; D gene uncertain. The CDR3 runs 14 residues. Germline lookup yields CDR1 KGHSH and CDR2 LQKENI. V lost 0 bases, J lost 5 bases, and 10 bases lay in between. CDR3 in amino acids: CASSPPGPSYGYTF. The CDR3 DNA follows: TGTGCCAGCTCACCACCGGGCCCAAGTTATGGCTACACCTTC.

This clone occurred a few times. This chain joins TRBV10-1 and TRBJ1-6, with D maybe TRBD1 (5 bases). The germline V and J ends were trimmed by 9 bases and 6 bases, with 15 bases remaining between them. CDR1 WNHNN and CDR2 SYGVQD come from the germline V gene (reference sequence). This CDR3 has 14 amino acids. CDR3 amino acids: CARPLGTCNSPLHF. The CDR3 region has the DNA TGCGCCAGGCCCCTAGGGACGTGTAATTCACCCCTCCACTTT.

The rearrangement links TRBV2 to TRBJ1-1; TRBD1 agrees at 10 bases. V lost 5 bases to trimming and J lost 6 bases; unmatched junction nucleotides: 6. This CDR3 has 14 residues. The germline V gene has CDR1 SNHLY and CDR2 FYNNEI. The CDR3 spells CASSTGTGVAEAFF. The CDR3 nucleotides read TGTGCCAGCAGTACCGGGACAGGGGTGGCTGAAGCTTTCTTT.

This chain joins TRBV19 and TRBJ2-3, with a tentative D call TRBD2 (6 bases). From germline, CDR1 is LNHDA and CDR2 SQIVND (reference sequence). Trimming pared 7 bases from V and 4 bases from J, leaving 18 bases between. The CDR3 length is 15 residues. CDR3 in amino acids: CASKGYGEAADTQYF. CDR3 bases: TGTGCCAGTAAAGGGTACGGGGAGGCGGCAGATACGCAGTATTTT.

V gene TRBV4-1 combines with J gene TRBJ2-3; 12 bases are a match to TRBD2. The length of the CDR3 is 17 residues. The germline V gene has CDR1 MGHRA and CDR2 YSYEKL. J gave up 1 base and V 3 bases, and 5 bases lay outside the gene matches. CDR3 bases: TGCGCCAGCAGCCAGGTCCCTAGCGGGGGGGGCACAGATACGCAGTATTTT. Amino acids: CASSQVPSGGGTDTQYF.

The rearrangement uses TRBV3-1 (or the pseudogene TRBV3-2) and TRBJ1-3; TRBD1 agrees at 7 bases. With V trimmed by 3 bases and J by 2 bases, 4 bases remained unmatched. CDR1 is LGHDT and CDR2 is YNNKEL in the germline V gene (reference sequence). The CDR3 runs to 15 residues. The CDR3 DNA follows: TGTGCCAGCAGCCACCCGACAGGGACTGGAAACACCATATATTTT. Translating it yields CASSHPTGTGNTIYF.

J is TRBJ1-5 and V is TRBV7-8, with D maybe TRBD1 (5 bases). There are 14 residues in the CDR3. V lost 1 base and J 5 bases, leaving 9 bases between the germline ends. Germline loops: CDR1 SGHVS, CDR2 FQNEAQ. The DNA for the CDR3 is TGTGCCAGCAGCTTAGTGCGGGGGGATCAGCCCCAGCATTTT. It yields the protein CASSLVRGDQPQHF. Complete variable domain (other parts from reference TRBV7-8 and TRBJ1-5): GAGVSQSPRYKVAKRGQDVALRCDPISGHVSLFWYQQALGQGPEFLTYFQNEAQLDKSGLPSDRFFAERPEGSVSTLKIQRTQQEDSAVYLCASSLVRGDQPQHFGDGTRLSIL.